The T cell receptor beta chain under discussion was sequenced for a study of shared clonotypes between healthy human individuals. General study points: It was anticipated that sequencing depth would influence how many clonotypes donors shared. Among non-shared clonotypes, generation probabilities were lower than among those shared by all four donors. Four donors held about 4.5% of naive CD4 clonotypes in common.

CD45RO-negative, CCR7-positively selected cells formed the naive CD8 fraction, excluding terminally differentiated effector memory CD45RA+ cells. Donation came from healthy HIV-negative adults that had no recent acute infections or vaccinations. Repertoires were generated with immunoSEQ multiplex PCR, while TCRdb's copy carries only in-frame clones and drops some. The sample records around 600,000 clones, about 95% being singletons. Comments on this clone: The antigen is unknown.

Per the germline V gene, CDR1 is SGHAT and CDR2 is FQNNGV. The CDR3 is 16 amino acids. V lost 4 bases, J lost 4 bases, and 17 bases lay in between. Material for sequencing was naive CD8+ T cells sorted from blood. This chain connects TRBV11-2 to TRBJ2-1; weak D call: TRBD2 (6 bases). This TCR was recovered from a woman aged 25 to 39 in good health. The CDR3 is CASSSFGSFGYNEQFF. CDR3 nucleotide sequence: TGTGCCAGCAGCTCCTTCGGGAGCTTTGGGTACAATGAGCAGTTCTTC. The full variable domain, in which reference TRBV11-2 and TRBJ2-1 provide the parts outside the CDR3, is EAGVAQSPRYKIIEKRQSVAFWCNPISGHATLYWYQQILGQGPKLLIQFQNNGVVDDSQLPKDRFSAERLKGVDSTLKIQPAKLEDSAVYLCASSSFGSFGYNEQFFGPGTRLTVL.